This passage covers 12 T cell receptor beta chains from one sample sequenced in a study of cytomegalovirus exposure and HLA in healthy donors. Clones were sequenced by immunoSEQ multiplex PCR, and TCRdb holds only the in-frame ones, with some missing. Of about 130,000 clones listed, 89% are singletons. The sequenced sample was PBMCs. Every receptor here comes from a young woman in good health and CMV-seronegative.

The CDR3 sequence: CASSYRDSARYTF. CDR3 DNA: TGTGCCAGCAGTTACCGGGACAGCGCCCGCTACACCTTC. The chain recombines TRBV6-5 with TRBJ1-2, with 7 bases lining up with TRBD1. Germline CDR1 MNHEY, CDR2 SVGAGI. Trimming removed 2 bases from V and 9 bases from J; junction bases left unmatched: 6. The CDR3 contains 13 residues.

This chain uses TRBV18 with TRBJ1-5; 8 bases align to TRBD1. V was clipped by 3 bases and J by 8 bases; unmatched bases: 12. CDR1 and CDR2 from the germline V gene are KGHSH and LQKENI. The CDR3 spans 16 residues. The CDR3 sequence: CASSPAGDRLNEPQHF. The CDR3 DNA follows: TGTGCCAGCTCACCCGCCGGGGACAGGCTCAACGAGCCCCAGCATTTT. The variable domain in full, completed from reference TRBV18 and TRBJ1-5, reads NAGVMQNPRHLVRRRGQEARLRCSPMKGHSHVYWYRQLPEEGLKFMVYLQKENIIDESGMPKERFSAEFPKEGPSILRIQQVVRGDSAAYFCASSPAGDRLNEPQHFGDGTRLSIL.

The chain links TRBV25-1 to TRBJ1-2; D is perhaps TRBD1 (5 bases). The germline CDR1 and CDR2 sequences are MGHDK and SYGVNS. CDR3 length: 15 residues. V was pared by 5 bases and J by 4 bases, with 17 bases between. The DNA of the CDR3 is TGTGCCAGCAGTAAGTCAGGGACTCCGGGCTATGGCTACACCTTC. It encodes CASSKSGTPGYGYTF.

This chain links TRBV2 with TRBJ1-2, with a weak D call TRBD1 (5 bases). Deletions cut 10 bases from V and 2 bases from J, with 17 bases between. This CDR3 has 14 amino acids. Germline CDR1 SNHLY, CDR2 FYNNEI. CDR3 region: CATRVPDNNYGYTF. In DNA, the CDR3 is TGTGCCACCCGCGTCCCGGACAACAACTATGGCTACACCTTC.

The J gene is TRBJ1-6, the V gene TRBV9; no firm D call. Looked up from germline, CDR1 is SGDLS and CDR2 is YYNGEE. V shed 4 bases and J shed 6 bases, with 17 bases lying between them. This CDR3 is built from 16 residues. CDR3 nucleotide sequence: TGTGCCAGCAGCCCCCGTTTGTCCCCGGGTAATTCACCCCTCCACTTT. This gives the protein CASSPRLSPGNSPLHF.

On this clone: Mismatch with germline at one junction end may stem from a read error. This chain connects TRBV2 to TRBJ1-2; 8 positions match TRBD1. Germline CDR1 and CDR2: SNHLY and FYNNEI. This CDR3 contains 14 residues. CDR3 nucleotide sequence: TGTGCCAGCAGTGAATCTTTGCCCCAGACAGGGGCCTGTTTC. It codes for CASSESLPQTGACF.

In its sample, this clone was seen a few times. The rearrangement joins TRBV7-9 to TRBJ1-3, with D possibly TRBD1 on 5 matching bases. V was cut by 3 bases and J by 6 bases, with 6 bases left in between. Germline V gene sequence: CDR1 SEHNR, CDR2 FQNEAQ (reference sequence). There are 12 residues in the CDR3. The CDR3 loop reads CASSLTANTIYF. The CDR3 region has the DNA TGTGCCAGCAGCTTGACAGCAAACACCATATATTTT. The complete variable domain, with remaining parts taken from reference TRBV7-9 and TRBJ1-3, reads DTGVSQNPRHKITKRGQNVTFRCDPISEHNRLYWYRQTLGQGPEFLTYFQNEAQLEKSRLLSDRFSAERPKGSFSTLEIQRTEQGDSAMYLCASSLTANTIYFGEGSWLTVV.

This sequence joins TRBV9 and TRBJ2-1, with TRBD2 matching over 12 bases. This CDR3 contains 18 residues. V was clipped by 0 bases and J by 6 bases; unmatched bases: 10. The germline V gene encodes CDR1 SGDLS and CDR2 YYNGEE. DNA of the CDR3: TGTGCCAGCAGCGTAGCCGCTAGCGGGGGGGTTTTGGGCAATGAGCAGTTCTTC. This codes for CASSVAASGGVLGNEQFF. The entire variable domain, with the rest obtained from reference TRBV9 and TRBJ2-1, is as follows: DSGVTQTPKHLITATGQRVTLRCSPRSGDLSVYWYQQSLDQGLQFLIQYYNGEERAKGNILERFSAQQFPDLHSELNLSSLELGDSALYFCASSVAASGGVLGNEQFFGPGTRLTVL.

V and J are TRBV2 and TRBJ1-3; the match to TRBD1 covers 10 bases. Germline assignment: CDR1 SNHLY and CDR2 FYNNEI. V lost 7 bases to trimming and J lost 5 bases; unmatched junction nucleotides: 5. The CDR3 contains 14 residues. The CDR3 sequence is CASTLDRGRNTIYF. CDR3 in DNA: TGTGCCAGCACTCTTGACAGGGGGCGAAACACCATATATTTT.

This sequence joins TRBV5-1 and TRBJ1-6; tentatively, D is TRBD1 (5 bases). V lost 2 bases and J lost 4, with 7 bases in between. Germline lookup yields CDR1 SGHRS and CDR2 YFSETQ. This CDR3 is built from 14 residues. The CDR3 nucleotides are TGCGCCAGCAGCTTCGGGGGATATAATTCACCCCTCCACTTT. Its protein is CASSFGGYNSPLHF.

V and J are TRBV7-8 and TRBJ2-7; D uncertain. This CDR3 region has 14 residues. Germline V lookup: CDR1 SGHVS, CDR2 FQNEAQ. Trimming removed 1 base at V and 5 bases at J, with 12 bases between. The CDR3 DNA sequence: TGTGCCAGCAGCTTAGTCCGGTCTGACAACGAGCAGTACTTC. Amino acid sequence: CASSLVRSDNEQYF.

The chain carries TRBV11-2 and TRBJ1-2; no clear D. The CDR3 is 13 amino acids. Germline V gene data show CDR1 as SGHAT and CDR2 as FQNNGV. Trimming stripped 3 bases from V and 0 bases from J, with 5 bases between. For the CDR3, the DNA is TGTGCCAGCAGCTTCGACTCTAACTATGGCTACACCTTC. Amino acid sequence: CASSFDSNYGYTF.